This T cell receptor beta chain was identified in a study of CD8+ T cells in alopecia areata. The overall study: Severity among treated patients was scored by the percentage of scalp area affected.

A word on this clone: As yet, its antigen is unknown.

Germline V CDR1 and CDR2: SGHRS, YFSETQ. V lost 0 bases and J 8 bases, leaving 8 bases between the germline ends. The CDR3 is made up of 13 amino acids. Treatment: oral pan-JAK inhibitor, 5-10 mg twice daily. The authors sorted CD4+ and CD8+ T cells from PBMCs. Findings and limits, study-wide: Persistence of many expanded lesional clones was seen in scalp and blood during tofacitinib.

RNA extraction and reverse transcription yielded cDNA as sequencing template. Using immunoSEQ multiplex PCR, the repertoire was profiled, and TCRdb retains in-frame clones only, with some absent. The sample has approximately 170,000 clones, approximately 60% seen once. The rearrangement links TRBV5-1 to TRBJ2-2; D remains unclear. The specimen comprised CD4+ T cells sorted from blood, sampled at week 4, from a patient treated with tofacitinib. This clonotype was obtained from a human donor with alopecia areata. CDR3 coding DNA: TGCGCCAGCAGCTTGGGTAACGTTGGGGAGCTGTTTTTT. Amino acid sequence: CASSLGNVGELFF. Full variable domain (outside the CDR3, taken from reference TRBV5-1 and TRBJ2-2): KAGVTQTPRYLIKTRGQQVTLSCSPISGHRSVSWYQQTPGQGLQFLFEYFSETQRNKGNFPGRFSGRQFSNSRSEMNVSTLELGDSALYLCASSLGNVGELFFGEGSRLTVL.